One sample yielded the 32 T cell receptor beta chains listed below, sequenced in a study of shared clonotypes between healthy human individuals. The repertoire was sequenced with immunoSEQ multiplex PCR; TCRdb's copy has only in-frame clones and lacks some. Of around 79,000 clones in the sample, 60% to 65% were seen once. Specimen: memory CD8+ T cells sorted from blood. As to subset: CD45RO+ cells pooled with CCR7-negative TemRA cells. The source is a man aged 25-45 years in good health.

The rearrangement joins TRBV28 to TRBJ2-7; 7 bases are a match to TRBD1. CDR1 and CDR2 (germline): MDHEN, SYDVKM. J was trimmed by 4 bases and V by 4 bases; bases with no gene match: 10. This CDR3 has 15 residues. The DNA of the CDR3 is TGTGCCAGCAGTTCTTTTTCGACAGGGTCGTACGAGCAGTACTTC. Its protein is CASSSFSTGSYEQYF.

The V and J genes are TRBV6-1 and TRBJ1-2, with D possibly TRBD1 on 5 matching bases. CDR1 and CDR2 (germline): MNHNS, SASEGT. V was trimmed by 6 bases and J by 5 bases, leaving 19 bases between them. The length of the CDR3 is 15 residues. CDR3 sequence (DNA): TGTGCCAGCAGCCTTTCGACAGCCCTAGGGTATGGCTACACCTTC. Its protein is CASSLSTALGYGYTF.

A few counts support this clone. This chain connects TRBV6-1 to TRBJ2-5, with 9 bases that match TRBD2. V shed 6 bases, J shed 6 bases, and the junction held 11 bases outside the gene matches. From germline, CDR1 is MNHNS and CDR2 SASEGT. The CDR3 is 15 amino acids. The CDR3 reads CASSRDVAGVQTQYF. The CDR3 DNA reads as TGTGCCAGCAGCCGCGACGTAGCGGGAGTTCAGACCCAGTACTTC.

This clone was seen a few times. CDR3 sequence: CARVRTPNSNQPQHF. CDR3 coding DNA: TGCGCCAGAGTCCGGACCCCCAATAGCAATCAGCCCCAGCATTTT. The chain joins TRBV10-1 to TRBJ1-5; D is uncertain. In germline, CDR1 is WNHNN, CDR2 SYGVQD (reference sequence). Trimming removed 9 bases from V and 0 bases from J, with 15 bases in between. This CDR3 has 15 amino acids.

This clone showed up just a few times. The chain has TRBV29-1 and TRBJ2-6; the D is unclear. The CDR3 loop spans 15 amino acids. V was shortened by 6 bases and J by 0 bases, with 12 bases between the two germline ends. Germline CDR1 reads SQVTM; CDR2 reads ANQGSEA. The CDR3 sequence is CSVAEAPSGANVLTF. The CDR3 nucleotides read TGCAGCGTGGCAGAAGCCCCCTCTGGGGCCAACGTCCTGACTTTC.

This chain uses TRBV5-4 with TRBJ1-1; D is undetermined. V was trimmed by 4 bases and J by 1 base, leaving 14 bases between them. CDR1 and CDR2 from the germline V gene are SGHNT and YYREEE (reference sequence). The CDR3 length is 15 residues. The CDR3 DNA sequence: TGTGCCAGCAGCCCCCCCCAGAGTCAGAACACTGAAGCTTTCTTT. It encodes CASSPPQSQNTEAFF.

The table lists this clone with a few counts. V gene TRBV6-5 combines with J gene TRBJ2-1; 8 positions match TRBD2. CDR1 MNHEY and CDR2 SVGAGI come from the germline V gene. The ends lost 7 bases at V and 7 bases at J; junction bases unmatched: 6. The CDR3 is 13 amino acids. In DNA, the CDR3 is TGTGCCAGCAAAGGCGGGAGGAGGAATGAGCAGTTCTTC. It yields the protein CASKGGRRNEQFF.

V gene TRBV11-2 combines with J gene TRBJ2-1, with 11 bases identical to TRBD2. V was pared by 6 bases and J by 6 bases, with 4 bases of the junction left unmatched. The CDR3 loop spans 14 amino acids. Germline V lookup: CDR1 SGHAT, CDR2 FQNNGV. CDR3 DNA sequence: TGTGCCAGCAGGGGTACTAGCGGGAGCAATGAGCAGTTCTTC. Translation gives CASRGTSGSNEQFF.

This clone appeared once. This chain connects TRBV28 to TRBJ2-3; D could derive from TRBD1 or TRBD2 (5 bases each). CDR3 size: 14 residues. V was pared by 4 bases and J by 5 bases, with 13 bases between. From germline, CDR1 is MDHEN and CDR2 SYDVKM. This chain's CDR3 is CASSSSPGGDTQYF. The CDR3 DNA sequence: TGTGCCAGCAGTTCTAGCCCTGGGGGAGATACGCAGTATTTT.

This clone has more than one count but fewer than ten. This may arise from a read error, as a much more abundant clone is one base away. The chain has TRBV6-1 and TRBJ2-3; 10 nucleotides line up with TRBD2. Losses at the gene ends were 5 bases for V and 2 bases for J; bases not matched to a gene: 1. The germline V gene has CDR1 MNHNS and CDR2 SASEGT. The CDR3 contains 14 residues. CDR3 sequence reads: CASSSGRATDTQYF. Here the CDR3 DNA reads TGTGCCAGCAGTAGCGGGAGGGCCACAGATACGCAGTATTTT.

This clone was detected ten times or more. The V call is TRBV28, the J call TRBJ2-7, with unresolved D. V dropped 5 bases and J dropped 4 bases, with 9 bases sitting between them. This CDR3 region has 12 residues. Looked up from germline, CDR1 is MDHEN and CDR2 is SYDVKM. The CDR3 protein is CASSETLYEQYF. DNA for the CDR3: TGTGCCAGCAGTGAAACCCTATACGAGCAGTACTTC.

Written as DNA, the CDR3 is TGTGCCAGCAGCTCACGGACTAGCGGGAGAAGGAACATTCAGTACTTC. The encoded protein is CASSSRTSGRRNIQYF. The chain uses TRBV7-2 and TRBJ2-4; TRBD2 aligns across 13 bases. CDR1 SGHTA and CDR2 FQGNSA come from the germline V gene. V lost 4 bases to trimming and J lost 7 bases; unmatched junction nucleotides: 7. This CDR3 has 16 residues.

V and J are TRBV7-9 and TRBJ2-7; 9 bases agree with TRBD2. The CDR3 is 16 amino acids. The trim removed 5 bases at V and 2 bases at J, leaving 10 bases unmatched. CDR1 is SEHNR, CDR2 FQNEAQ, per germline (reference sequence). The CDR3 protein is CASSPPDSGSTYEQYF. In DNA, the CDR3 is TGTGCCAGCAGCCCTCCGGATAGCGGGAGTACCTACGAGCAGTACTTC.

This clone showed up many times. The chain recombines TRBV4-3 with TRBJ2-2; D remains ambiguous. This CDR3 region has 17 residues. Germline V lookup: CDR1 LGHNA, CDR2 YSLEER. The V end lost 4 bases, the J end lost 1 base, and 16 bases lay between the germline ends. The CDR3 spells CASSPTSNDMNTGELFF. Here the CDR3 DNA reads TGCGCCAGCAGCCCGACGAGCAATGACATGAACACCGGGGAGCTGTTTTTT.

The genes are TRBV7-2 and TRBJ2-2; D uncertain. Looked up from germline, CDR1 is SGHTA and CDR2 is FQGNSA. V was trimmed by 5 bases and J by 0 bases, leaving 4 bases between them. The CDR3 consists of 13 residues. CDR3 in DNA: TGTGCCAGCAGCACAACGAACACCGGGGAGCTGTTTTTT. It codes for CASSTTNTGELFF. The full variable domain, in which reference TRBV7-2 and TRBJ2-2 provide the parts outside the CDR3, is GAGVSQSPSNKVTEKGKDVELRCDPISGHTALYWYRQSLGQGLEFLIYFQGNSAPDKSGLPSDRFSAERTGGSVSTLTIQRTQQEDSAVYLCASSTTNTGELFFGEGSRLTVL.

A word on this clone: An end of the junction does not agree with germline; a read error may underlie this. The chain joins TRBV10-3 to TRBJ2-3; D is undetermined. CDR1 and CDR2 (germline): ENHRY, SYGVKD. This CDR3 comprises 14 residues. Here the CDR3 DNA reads TGTGCCATCAGTGGTAACCCATCGGAATCTGGCGTAAATTTT. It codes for CAISGNPSESGVNF.

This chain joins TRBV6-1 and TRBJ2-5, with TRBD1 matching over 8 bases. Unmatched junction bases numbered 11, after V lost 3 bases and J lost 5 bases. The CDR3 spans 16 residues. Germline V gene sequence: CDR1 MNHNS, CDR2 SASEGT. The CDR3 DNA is TGTGCCAGCAGTGAGTTGGACAGGGCAATGGGGGAGACCCAGTACTTC. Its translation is CASSELDRAMGETQYF.

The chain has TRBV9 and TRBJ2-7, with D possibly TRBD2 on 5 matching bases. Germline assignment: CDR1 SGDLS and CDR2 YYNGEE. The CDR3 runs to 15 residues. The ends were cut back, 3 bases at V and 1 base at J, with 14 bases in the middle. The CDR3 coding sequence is TGTGCCAGCAGCGGGGGTAGCGCGACGTCCTACGAGCAGTACTTC. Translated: CASSGGSATSYEQYF.

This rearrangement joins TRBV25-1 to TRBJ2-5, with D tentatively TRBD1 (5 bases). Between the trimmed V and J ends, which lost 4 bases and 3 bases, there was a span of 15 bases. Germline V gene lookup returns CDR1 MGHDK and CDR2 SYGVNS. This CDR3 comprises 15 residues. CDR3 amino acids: CASSVGLGAEETQYF. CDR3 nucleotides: TGTGCCAGCAGTGTGGGGCTTGGGGCCGAAGAGACCCAGTACTTC.

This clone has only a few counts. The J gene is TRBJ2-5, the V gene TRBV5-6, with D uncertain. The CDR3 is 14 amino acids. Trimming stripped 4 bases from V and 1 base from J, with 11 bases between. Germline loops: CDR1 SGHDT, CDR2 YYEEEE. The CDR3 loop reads CASSPEIAQETQYF. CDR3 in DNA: TGTGCCAGCAGCCCCGAGATAGCCCAAGAGACCCAGTACTTC. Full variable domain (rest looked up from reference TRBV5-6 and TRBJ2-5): DAGVTQSPTHLIKTRGQQVTLRCSPKSGHDTVSWYQQALGQGPQFIFQYYEEEERQRGNFPDRFSGHQFPNYSSELNVNALLLGDSALYLCASSPEIAQETQYFGPGTRLLVL.

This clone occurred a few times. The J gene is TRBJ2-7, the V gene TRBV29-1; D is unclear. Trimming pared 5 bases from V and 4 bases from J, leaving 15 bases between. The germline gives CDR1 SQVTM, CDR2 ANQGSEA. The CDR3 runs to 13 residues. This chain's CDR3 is CSVLVRNGYEQYF. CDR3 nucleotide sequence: TGCAGCGTTTTGGTGCGGAACGGGTACGAGCAGTACTTC.

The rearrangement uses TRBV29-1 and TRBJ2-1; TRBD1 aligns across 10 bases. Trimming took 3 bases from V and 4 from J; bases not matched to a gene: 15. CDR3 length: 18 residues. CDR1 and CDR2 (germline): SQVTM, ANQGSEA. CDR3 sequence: CSVDLDRGHVLFYNEQFF. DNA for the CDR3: TGCAGCGTTGACCTAGACAGGGGGCACGTTCTTTTTTACAATGAGCAGTTCTTC.

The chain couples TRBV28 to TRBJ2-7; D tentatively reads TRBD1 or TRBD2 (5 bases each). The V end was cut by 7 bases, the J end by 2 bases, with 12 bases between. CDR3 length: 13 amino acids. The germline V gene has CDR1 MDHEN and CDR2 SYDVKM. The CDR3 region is CASTSGTAYEQYF. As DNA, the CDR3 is TGTGCCAGCACCTCAGGGACCGCCTACGAGCAGTACTTC.

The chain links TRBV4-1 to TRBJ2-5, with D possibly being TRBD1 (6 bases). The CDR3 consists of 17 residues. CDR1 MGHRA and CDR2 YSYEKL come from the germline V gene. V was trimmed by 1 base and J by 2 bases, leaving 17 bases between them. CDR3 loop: CASSQGIQAGEQETQYF. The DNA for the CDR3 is TGCGCCAGCAGCCAAGGCATCCAGGCAGGGGAACAAGAGACCCAGTACTTC.

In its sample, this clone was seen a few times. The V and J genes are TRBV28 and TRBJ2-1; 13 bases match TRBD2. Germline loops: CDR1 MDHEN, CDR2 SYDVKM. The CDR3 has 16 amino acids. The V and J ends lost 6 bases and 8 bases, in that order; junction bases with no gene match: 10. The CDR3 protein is CASSLTSGRTKDEQFF. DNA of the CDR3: TGTGCCAGCAGCTTGACTAGCGGGAGGACTAAAGATGAGCAGTTCTTC.

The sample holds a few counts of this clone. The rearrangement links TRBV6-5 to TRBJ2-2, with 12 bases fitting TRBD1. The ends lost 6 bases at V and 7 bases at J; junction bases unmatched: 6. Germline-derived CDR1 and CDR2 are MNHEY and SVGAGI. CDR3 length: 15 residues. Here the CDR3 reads CASSPGQGAIGELFF. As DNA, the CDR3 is TGTGCCAGCAGCCCGGGACAGGGGGCAATCGGGGAGCTGTTTTTT.

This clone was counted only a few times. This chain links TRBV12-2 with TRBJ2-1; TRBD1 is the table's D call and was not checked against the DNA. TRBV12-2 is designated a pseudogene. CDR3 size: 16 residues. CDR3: CASRPTGDRGGDEQFF. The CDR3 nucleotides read TGTGCAAGTCGCCCTACCGGGGACAGGGGAGGGGATGAGCAGTTCTTC.

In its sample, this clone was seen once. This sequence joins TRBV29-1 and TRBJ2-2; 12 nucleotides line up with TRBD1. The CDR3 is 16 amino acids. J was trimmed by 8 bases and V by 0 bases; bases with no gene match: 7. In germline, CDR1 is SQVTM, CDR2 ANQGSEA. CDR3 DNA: TGCAGCGTTGAAGACTTCGGGACAGGGGGCCGGGGGGAGCTGTTTTTT. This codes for CSVEDFGTGGRGELFF.

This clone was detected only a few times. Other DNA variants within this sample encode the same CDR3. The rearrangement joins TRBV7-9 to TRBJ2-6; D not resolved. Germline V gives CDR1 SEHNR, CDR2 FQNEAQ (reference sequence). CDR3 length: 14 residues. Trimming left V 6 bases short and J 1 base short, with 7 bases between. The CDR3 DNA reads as TGTGCCAGCAGGTCCGGTTCTGGGGCCAACGTCCTGACTTTC. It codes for CASRSGSGANVLTF. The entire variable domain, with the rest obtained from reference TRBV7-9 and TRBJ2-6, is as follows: DTGVSQNPRHKITKRGQNVTFRCDPISEHNRLYWYRQTLGQGPEFLTYFQNEAQLEKSRLLSDRFSAERPKGSFSTLEIQRTEQGDSAMYLCASRSGSGANVLTFGAGSRLTVL.

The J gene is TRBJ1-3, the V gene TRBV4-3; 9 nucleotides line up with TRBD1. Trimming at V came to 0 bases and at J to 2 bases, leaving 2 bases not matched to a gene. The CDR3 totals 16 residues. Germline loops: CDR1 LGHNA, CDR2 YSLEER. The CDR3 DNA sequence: TGCGCCAGCAGCCAAGATAGGGACAGGGCTGGAAACACCATATATTTT. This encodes CASSQDRDRAGNTIYF.

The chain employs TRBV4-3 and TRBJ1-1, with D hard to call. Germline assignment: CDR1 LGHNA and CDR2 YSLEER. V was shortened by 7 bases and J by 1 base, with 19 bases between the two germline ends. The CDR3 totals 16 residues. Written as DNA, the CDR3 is TGCGCCAGCACTCCTACAAACCGGGAGTGGAACACTGAAGCTTTCTTT. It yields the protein CASTPTNREWNTEAFF.

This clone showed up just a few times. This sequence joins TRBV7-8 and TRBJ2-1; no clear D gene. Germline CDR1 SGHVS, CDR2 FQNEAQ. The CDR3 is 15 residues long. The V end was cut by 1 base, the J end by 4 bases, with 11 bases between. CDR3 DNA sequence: TGTGCCAGCAGCTTAGGTGGGATGGTGTACAATGAGCAGTTCTTC. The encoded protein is CASSLGGMVYNEQFF. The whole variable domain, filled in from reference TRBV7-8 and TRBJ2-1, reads GAGVSQSPRYKVAKRGQDVALRCDPISGHVSLFWYQQALGQGPEFLTYFQNEAQLDKSGLPSDRFFAERPEGSVSTLKIQRTQQEDSAVYLCASSLGGMVYNEQFFGPGTRLTVL.